Following are 27 T cell receptor beta chains from one sample sequenced in a study of shared clonotypes between healthy human individuals. Produced via immunoSEQ multiplex PCR; TCRdb's table is partial and in-frame only. The data show a few million clones, with 95% seen just once and around 0.13% held by the top ten. The sample taken for sequencing was naive CD4+ T cells sorted from blood. Subset meaning: CD45RA+ positively selected. All receptors come from a man aged 18 to 30 in good health.

This chain uses TRBV11-2 with TRBJ2-5; D is tentatively TRBD1 or TRBD2 (5 bases each). This CDR3 spans 15 amino acids. Trimming removed 5 bases at V and 2 bases at J, with 15 bases between. Germline loops: CDR1 SGHAT, CDR2 FQNNGV. Here the CDR3 reads CASSPGTKLQETQYF. Here the CDR3 DNA reads TGTGCCAGCAGCCCTGGGACCAAACTACAAGAGACCCAGTACTTC.

The rearrangement links TRBV5-4 to TRBJ2-7; D remains ambiguous. The CDR3 length is 13 residues. V was trimmed by 3 bases and J by 3 bases, leaving 10 bases between them. CDR1 and CDR2 (germline): SGHNT, YYREEE (reference sequence). CDR3 region: CASSSFDGYEQYF. Here the CDR3 DNA reads TGTGCCAGCAGCTCTTTTGACGGCTACGAGCAGTACTTC.

DNA for the CDR3: TGCGCCAGCAGCGGGGCGGGAAATACCGAGCAGTACTTC. This translates into CASSGAGNTEQYF. The chain carries TRBV5-1 and TRBJ2-7, with D tentatively TRBD2 (6 bases). Germline assignment: CDR1 SGHRS and CDR2 YFSETQ. Trimming removed 4 bases from V and 6 bases from J, with 14 bases in between. The length of the CDR3 is 13 residues.

The gene calls are TRBV5-8 and TRBJ1-3; no reliable D call. The CDR3 contains 18 residues. V lost 0 bases and J 0 bases, leaving 16 bases between the germline ends. CDR1 SGHTS and CDR2 YDEGEE come from the germline V gene. CDR3 nucleotides: TGTGCCAGCAGCTTGGCTACTTTAAGGAAAAGCTCTGGAAACACCATATATTTT. This gives the protein CASSLATLRKSSGNTIYF.

The chain is built from TRBV5-4 and TRBJ2-2; tentatively, D is TRBD1 or TRBD2 (6 bases each). Trimming removed 4 bases at V and 3 bases at J, with 13 bases between. The germline V gene encodes CDR1 SGHNT and CDR2 YYREEE (reference sequence). This CDR3 comprises 15 residues. This CDR3 is CASSPRGGDTGELFF. The CDR3, as DNA: TGTGCCAGCAGCCCCAGGGGCGGGGACACCGGGGAGCTGTTTTTT.

The gene calls are TRBV30 and TRBJ2-2, with 12 positions matching TRBD2. The CDR3 sequence is 16 residues long. Trimming took 3 bases from V and 4 from J; bases not matched to a gene: 6. Germline V lookup: CDR1 GTSNPN, CDR2 SVGIG (reference sequence). In DNA, the CDR3 is TGTGCCTGGAGGGCTAGCGGGAGGGTGGGCACCGGGGAGCTGTTTTTT. It specifies CAWRASGRVGTGELFF.

The chain recombines TRBV19 with TRBJ2-7; TRBD1 matches 7 bases. From germline, CDR1 is LNHDA and CDR2 SQIVND (reference sequence). This CDR3 has 14 residues. The V and J ends lost 5 bases and 2 bases, in that order; junction bases with no gene match: 6. The CDR3 reads CASSPSGGPYEQYF. CDR3 in DNA: TGTGCCAGTAGTCCTTCAGGGGGACCCTACGAGCAGTACTTC. The full variable domain, rest sourced from reference TRBV19 and TRBJ2-7, is DGGITQSPKYLFRKEGQNVTLSCEQNLNHDAMYWYRQDPGQGLRLIYYSQIVNDFQKGDIAEGYSVSREKKESFPLTVTSAQKNPTAFYLCASSPSGGPYEQYFGPGTRLTVT.

This chain connects TRBV5-6 to TRBJ1-5, with TRBD1 identical over 8 bases. This CDR3 is built from 17 residues. V lost 1 base, J lost 0 bases, and 6 bases stayed unmatched. Germline V gives CDR1 SGHDT, CDR2 YYEEEE. This CDR3 is CASSLRSGGYSNQPQHF. In DNA, the CDR3 is TGTGCCAGCAGCTTGAGGTCAGGGGGCTATAGCAATCAGCCCCAGCATTTT.

This chain joins TRBV18 and TRBJ1-5; D ambiguous. The CDR3 spans 14 residues. Germline CDR1 reads KGHSH; CDR2 reads LQKENI. The V end lost 3 bases, the J end lost 0 bases, and 6 bases lay between the germline ends. CDR3 nucleotides: TGTGCCAGCTCACCGTACATTAGCAATCAGCCCCAGCATTTT. Translated, it gives CASSPYISNQPQHF. Supplemented by reference TRBV18 and TRBJ1-5, the full variable domain reads NAGVMQNPRHLVRRRGQEARLRCSPMKGHSHVYWYRQLPEEGLKFMVYLQKENIIDESGMPKERFSAEFPKEGPSILRIQQVVRGDSAAYFCASSPYISNQPQHFGDGTRLSIL.

DNA of the CDR3: TGTGCCAGCAGCCCGAGGGCCGAGAAAAGAGGCTACACCTTC. This codes for CASSPRAEKRGYTF. V gene TRBV5-6 combines with J gene TRBJ1-2; no firm D call. Trimming took off 4 bases at V and 8 bases at J, with 18 bases between the two ends. The CDR3 consists of 14 residues. Germline V gives CDR1 SGHDT, CDR2 YYEEEE.

The J gene is TRBJ1-4, the V gene TRBV7-9; 10 nucleotides match TRBD1. Germline V gene data show CDR1 as SEHNR and CDR2 as FQNEAQ (reference sequence). J gave up 7 bases and V 5 bases, and 4 bases lay outside the gene matches. This CDR3 has 14 amino acids. As DNA, the CDR3 is TGTGCCAGCAGCGGACGGGACAGGGGTGAAAAACTGTTTTTT. The encoded protein is CASSGRDRGEKLFF.

The chain joins TRBV7-6 to TRBJ2-3; TRBD2 matches at 9 bases. From germline, CDR1 is SGHVS and CDR2 FNYEAQ. The CDR3 has 14 amino acids. V dropped 5 bases and J dropped 4; count of bases not matched to a gene: 4. Here the CDR3 reads CASSPGLASDTQYF. Written as DNA, the CDR3 is TGTGCCAGCAGCCCTGGACTAGCGTCAGATACGCAGTATTTT. Complete variable domain (other parts from reference TRBV7-6 and TRBJ2-3): GAGVSQSPRYKVTKRGQDVALRCDPISGHVSLYWYRQALGQGPEFLTYFNYEAQQDKSGLPNDRFSAERPEGSISTLTIQRTEQRDSAMYRCASSPGLASDTQYFGPGTRLTVL.

The chain joins TRBV6-6 to TRBJ2-3, with D maybe TRBD1 (7 bases). The V end lost 0 bases, the J end lost 9 bases, and 13 bases lay between the germline ends. This CDR3 comprises 14 residues. CDR1 and CDR2 (germline): MNHNY, SVGAGI (reference sequence). CDR3 amino acids: CASSYSPTGRTQYF. The CDR3 DNA sequence: TGTGCCAGCAGTTACTCTCCGACAGGGAGGACGCAGTATTTT.

The gene calls are TRBV7-2 and TRBJ2-3; no firm D call. Looked up from germline, CDR1 is SGHTA and CDR2 is FQGNSA. The CDR3 is 15 residues long. Trimming pared 5 bases from V and 0 bases from J, leaving 12 bases between. The CDR3 DNA reads as TGTGCCAGCAGCCCCATAGGCACTAGCACAGATACGCAGTATTTT. As protein: CASSPIGTSTDTQYF.

Regarding this clone: This sample includes further DNA sequences coding for the same CDR3. This chain joins TRBV5-1 and TRBJ2-1; possibly TRBD1 for D (6 bases). With 3 bases removed from V and 6 bases from J, the gap between germline ends came to 7 bases. CDR1 is SGHRS and CDR2 is YFSETQ in the germline V gene. The CDR3 extends over 12 amino acids. The CDR3 reads CASSSRGNEQFF. The CDR3 nucleotides are TGCGCCAGCAGCTCCAGGGGCAATGAGCAGTTCTTC.

The chain links TRBV5-1 to TRBJ2-3, with 8 positions matching TRBD1. Per the germline V gene, CDR1 is SGHRS and CDR2 is YFSETQ. V gave up 0 bases and J gave up 4 bases; unmatched junction bases: 4. The CDR3 loop spans 15 amino acids. The CDR3 region is CASSLGQGAPDTQYF. DNA of the CDR3: TGCGCCAGCAGCTTGGGGCAGGGGGCCCCAGATACGCAGTATTTT.

The chain has TRBV10-3 and TRBJ1-1, with a tentative D call TRBD1 (5 bases). Per the germline V gene, CDR1 is ENHRY and CDR2 is SYGVKD. V lost 9 bases to trimming and J lost 1 base, with 21 bases between them. CDR3 size: 16 residues. The DNA of the CDR3 is TGTGCCATGAAGGATAGAGCCGGGACCTCGAACACTGAAGCTTTCTTT. Protein sequence: CAMKDRAGTSNTEAFF.

The chain joins TRBV4-3 to TRBJ2-7, with 7 bases that match TRBD1. With V trimmed by 3 bases and J by 2 bases, 7 bases remained unmatched. CDR3 length: 15 amino acids. Germline V CDR1 and CDR2: LGHNA, YSLEER. CDR3 region: CASSQKTGKTYEQYF. Here the CDR3 DNA reads TGCGCCAGCAGCCAGAAGACAGGGAAAACCTACGAGCAGTACTTC.

The V gene is TRBV7-9, the J gene TRBJ2-2; D possibly uses TRBD1 or TRBD2 (7 bases each). This CDR3 spans 15 amino acids. Germline CDR1 and CDR2: SEHNR and FQNEAQ (reference sequence). With 5 bases removed from V and 3 bases from J, the gap between germline ends came to 13 bases. The CDR3 region is CASSRAGGDTGELFF. The DNA for the CDR3 is TGTGCCAGCAGCCGTGCAGGGGGGGACACCGGGGAGCTGTTTTTT.

As for this clone: Other nucleotide sequences from this sample produce the same CDR3. This sequence joins TRBV18 and TRBJ1-4; D remains unclear. V was pared by 3 bases and J by 2 bases, with 4 bases between. CDR1 KGHSH and CDR2 LQKENI come from the germline V gene. The CDR3 length is 13 residues. The CDR3 reads CASSPRTNEKLFF. Here the CDR3 DNA reads TGTGCCAGCTCACCGAGGACTAATGAAAAACTGTTTTTT.

The gene calls are TRBV10-2 and TRBJ2-3, with D perhaps given as TRBD1 or TRBD2 (6 bases each). This CDR3 is built from 16 residues. Germline loops: CDR1 WSHSY, CDR2 SAAADI. Trimming removed 6 bases from V and 1 base from J, with 17 bases in between. The CDR3 here is CASRLGGGTRTDTQYF. CDR3 in DNA: TGCGCCAGCAGACTAGGAGGGGGGACTCGCACAGATACGCAGTATTTT.

The rearrangement joins TRBV18 to TRBJ2-3; D gene ambiguous. This CDR3 comprises 13 residues. Trimming took 0 bases from V and 7 from J, leaving 8 bases between them. Germline loops: CDR1 KGHSH, CDR2 LQKENI. DNA of the CDR3: TGTGCCAGCTCACCACCTAGCTTAAATACGCAGTATTTT. This encodes CASSPPSLNTQYF.

The chain couples TRBV2 to TRBJ2-7; 8 nucleotides match TRBD1. V shed 6 bases and J 6 bases; nucleotides not matched to a gene: 13. Germline values: CDR1 SNHLY, CDR2 FYNNEI. The CDR3 covers 15 residues. This CDR3 reads CASRGPPTGAGEQYF. The CDR3 nucleotides are TGTGCCAGCAGGGGGCCCCCGACAGGGGCTGGCGAGCAGTACTTC.

The chain uses TRBV2 and TRBJ2-6; D is undetermined. The CDR3 runs 14 residues. CDR1 is SNHLY, CDR2 FYNNEI, per germline. The germline V and J ends were trimmed by 4 bases and 5 bases, with 9 bases remaining between them. As DNA, the CDR3 is TGTGCCAGCAGTGTCCCATCTAGGGCCAACGTCCTGACTTTC. It specifies CASSVPSRANVLTF.

The J gene is TRBJ2-3, the V gene TRBV15; 11 bases line up with TRBD2. This CDR3 comprises 16 residues. Germline V gene lookup returns CDR1 LNHNV and CDR2 YYDKDF (reference sequence). With V trimmed by 5 bases and J by 1 base, 5 bases remained unmatched. In DNA, the CDR3 is TGTGCCACCAGCGCCCTAGCGGGAGGACGCACAGATACGCAGTATTTT. It translates to CATSALAGGRTDTQYF.

The CDR3 sequence: CASSSLRQGSSSGAFF. The CDR3 nucleotides read TGTGCCAGCAGCTCACTAAGACAGGGGTCCTCGTCAGGAGCTTTCTTT. The chain uses TRBV5-6 and TRBJ1-1; 8 bases map to TRBD1. From germline, CDR1 is SGHDT and CDR2 YYEEEE. The CDR3 length is 16 residues. J was trimmed by 10 bases and V by 3 bases; bases with no gene match: 17.

This clone appeared once. The V call is TRBV11-3, the J call TRBJ2-3, with D unclear. This CDR3 spans 14 amino acids. Trimming pared 4 bases from V and 2 bases from J, leaving 10 bases between. The germline V gene has CDR1 SGHNT and CDR2 YENEEA. This CDR3 is CASSSTRNTDTQYF. The DNA for the CDR3 is TGTGCCAGCAGCTCTACAAGAAACACAGATACGCAGTATTTT.